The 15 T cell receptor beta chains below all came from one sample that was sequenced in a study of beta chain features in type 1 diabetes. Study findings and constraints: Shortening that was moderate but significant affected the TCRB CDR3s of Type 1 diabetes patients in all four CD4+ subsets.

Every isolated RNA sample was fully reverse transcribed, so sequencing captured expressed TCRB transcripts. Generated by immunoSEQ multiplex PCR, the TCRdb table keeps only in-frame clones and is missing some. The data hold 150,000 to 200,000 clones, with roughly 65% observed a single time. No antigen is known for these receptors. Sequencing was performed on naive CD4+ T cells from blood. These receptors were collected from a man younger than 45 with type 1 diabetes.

DNA for the CDR3: TGTGCCAGCAGCTTGCCAGGGCCGATCGATACGCAGTATTTT. Protein: CASSLPGPIDTQYF. This sequence joins TRBV5-6 and TRBJ2-3; D is perhaps TRBD1 (5 bases). The V end lost 1 base, the J end lost 6 bases, and 12 bases lay between the germline ends. The germline gives CDR1 SGHDT, CDR2 YYEEEE. The CDR3 is 14 amino acids.

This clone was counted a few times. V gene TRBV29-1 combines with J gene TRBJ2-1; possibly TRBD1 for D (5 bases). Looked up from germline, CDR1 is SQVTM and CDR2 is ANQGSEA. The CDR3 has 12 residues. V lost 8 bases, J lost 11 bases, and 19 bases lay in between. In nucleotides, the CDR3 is TGCAGCACGCCGGGCCAAGGGGAAAAGCAGTTCTTC. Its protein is CSTPGQGEKQFF.

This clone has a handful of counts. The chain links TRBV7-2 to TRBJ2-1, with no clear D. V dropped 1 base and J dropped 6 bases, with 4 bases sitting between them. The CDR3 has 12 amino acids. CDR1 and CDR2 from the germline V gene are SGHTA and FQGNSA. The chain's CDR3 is CASSLGLNEQFF. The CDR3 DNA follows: TGTGCCAGCAGCTTAGGGCTCAATGAGCAGTTCTTC.

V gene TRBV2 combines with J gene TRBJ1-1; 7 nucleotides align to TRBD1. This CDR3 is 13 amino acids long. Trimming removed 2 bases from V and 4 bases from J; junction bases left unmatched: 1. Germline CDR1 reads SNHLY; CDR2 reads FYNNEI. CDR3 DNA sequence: TGTGCCAGCAGTGAACAGGGGGTCACTGAAGCTTTCTTT. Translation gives CASSEQGVTEAFF.

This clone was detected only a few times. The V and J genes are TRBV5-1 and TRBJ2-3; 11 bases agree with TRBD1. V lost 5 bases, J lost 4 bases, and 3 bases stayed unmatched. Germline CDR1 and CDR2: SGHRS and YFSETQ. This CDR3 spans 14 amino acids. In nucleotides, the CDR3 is TGCGCCAGCAGGGACAGGGGGCGTGCAGATACGCAGTATTTT. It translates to CASRDRGRADTQYF.

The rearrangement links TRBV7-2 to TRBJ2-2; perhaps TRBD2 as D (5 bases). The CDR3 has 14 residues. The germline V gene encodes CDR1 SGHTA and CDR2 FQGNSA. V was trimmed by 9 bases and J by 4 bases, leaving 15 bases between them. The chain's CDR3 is CASAVVRGTGELFF. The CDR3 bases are TGTGCCAGTGCGGTGGTACGGGGCACCGGGGAGCTGTTTTTT.

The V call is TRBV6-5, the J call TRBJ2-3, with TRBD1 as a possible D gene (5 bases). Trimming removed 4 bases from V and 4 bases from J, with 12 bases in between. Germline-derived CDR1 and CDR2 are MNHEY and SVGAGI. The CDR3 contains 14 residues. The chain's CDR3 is CASSSAGPPDTQYF. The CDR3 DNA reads TGTGCCAGCAGTTCGGCAGGGCCGCCAGATACGCAGTATTTT.

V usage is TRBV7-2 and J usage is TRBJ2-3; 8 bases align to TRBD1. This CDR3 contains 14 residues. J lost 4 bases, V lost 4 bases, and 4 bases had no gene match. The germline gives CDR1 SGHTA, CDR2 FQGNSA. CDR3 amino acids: CASSSDRAADTQYF. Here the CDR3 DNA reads TGTGCCAGCAGCTCGGACAGGGCCGCAGATACGCAGTATTTT.

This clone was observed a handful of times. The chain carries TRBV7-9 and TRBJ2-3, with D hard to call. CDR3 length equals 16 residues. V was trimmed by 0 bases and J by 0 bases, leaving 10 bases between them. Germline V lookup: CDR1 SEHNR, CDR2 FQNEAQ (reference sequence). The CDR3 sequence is CASSLAGGSSTDTQYF. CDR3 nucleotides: TGTGCCAGCAGCTTAGCGGGCGGTTCTAGCACAGATACGCAGTATTTT.

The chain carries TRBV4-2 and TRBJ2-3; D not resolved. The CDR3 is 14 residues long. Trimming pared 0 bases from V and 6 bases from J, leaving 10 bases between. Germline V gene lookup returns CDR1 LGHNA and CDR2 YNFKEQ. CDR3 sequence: CASSQDWQGDTQYF. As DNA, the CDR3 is TGTGCCAGCAGCCAAGATTGGCAAGGGGATACGCAGTATTTT.

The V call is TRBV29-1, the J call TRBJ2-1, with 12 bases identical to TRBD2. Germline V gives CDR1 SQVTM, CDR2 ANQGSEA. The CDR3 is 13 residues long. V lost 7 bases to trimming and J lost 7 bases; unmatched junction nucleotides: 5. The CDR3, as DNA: TGCAGCGAACGGACTAGCGGGGTAAATGAGCAGTTCTTC. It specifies CSERTSGVNEQFF.

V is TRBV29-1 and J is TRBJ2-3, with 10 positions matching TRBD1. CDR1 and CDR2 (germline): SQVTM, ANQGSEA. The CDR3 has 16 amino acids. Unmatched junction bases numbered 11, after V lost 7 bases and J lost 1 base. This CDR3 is CSAYRTGTGGTDTQYF. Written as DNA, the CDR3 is TGCAGCGCCTATCGTACCGGGACAGGGGGCACAGATACGCAGTATTTT.

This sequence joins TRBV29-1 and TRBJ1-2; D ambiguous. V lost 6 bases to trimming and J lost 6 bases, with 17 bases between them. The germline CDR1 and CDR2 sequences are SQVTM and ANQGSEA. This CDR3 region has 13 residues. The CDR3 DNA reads TGCAGCGTAGGCTGGGCGGGTCGTCATGGCTACACCTTC. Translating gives CSVGWAGRHGYTF.

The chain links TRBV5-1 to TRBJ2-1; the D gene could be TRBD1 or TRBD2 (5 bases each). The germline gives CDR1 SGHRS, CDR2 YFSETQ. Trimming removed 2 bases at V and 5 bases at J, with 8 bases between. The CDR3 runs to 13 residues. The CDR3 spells CASSLGENNEQFF. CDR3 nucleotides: TGCGCCAGCAGCTTAGGGGAGAACAATGAGCAGTTCTTC.

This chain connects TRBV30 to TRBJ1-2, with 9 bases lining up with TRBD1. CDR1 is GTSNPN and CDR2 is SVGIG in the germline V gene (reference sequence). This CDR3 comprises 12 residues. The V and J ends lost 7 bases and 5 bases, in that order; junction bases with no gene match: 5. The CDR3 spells CALSGTGYGYTF. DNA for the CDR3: TGTGCCTTGTCCGGGACAGGGTATGGCTACACCTTC. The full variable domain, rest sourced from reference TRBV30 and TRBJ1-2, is SQTIHQWPATLVQPVGSPLSLECTVEGTSNPNLYWYRQAAGRGLQLLFYSVGIGQISSEVPQNLSASRPQDRQFILSSKKLLLSDSGFYLCALSGTGYGYTFGSGTRLTVV.